The 26 T cell receptor beta chains below come from one sample, sequenced in a study of beta chain features in type 1 diabetes listed by TCRdb under 2018. Here is what the overall study found, with its caveats: A moderate but significant shortening of TCRB CDR3 length was observed in type 1 diabetes patients in all four CD4+ subsets.

The method behind the library was the immunoSEQ multiplex PCR assay. All of the isolated RNA was reverse transcribed with the High Capacity cDNA Reverse Transcription Kit, so expressed TCRB transcripts were sequenced. The table was pulled from immuneACCESS by TCRdb, which kept in-frame rearrangements only. Such tables lose some clones; where checked, under half of the loss comes from unresolved V genes, and the rest has no known cause. This sample is represented by about 650,000 clones; approximately 13% of them were singletons. The ten largest clones capture roughly 0.12% of the sample. The antigens these receptors bind are not known. Sequencing was done on a sample of naive CD4+ T cells from blood. The label giving this sample's cell subset or site can be read as: true naive CD4+ T cells. Source of these receptors: a young man with type 1 diabetes.

The gene calls are TRBV10-3 and TRBJ1-1, with TRBD1 matching over 7 bases. Germline CDR1 ENHRY, CDR2 SYGVKD. CDR3 length equals 16 residues. V lost 2 bases, J lost 3 bases, and 9 bases stayed unmatched. This CDR3 is CAISERRGLRDTEAFF. In DNA, the CDR3 is TGTGCCATCAGTGAGAGAAGGGGGCTACGTGACACTGAAGCTTTCTTT.

V is TRBV5-4 and J is TRBJ1-4; weak D call: TRBD1 (5 bases). Trimming pared 2 bases from V and 0 bases from J, leaving 5 bases between. From germline, CDR1 is SGHNT and CDR2 YYREEE (reference sequence). This CDR3 has 14 amino acids. This CDR3 is CASSLQATNEKLFF. CDR3 in DNA: TGTGCCAGCAGCTTACAGGCAACTAATGAAAAACTGTTTTTT.

In its sample, this clone was seen a few times. The V gene is TRBV27, the J gene TRBJ1-4; D ambiguous. CDR1 and CDR2 (germline): MNHEY, SMNVEV (reference sequence). The CDR3 sequence is 13 residues long. V was trimmed by 2 bases and J by 8 bases, leaving 9 bases between them. For the CDR3, the DNA is TGTGCCAGCAGTTTAGGAAGAGGCGAAAAACTGTTTTTT. Translating gives CASSLGRGEKLFF.

About this clone itself: The sample holds other DNA sequences that translate to the same CDR3. The rearrangement links TRBV5-1 to TRBJ2-2; D call uncertain. The length of the CDR3 is 14 residues. Per the germline V gene, CDR1 is SGHRS and CDR2 is YFSETQ. Trimming removed 0 bases from V and 2 bases from J, with 5 bases in between. The CDR3 sequence: CASSLVGNTGELFF. For the CDR3, the DNA is TGCGCCAGCAGCTTGGTGGGTAACACCGGGGAGCTGTTTTTT.

This clone was seen more than once but under ten times. The V and J genes are TRBV29-1 and TRBJ2-5, with 10 bases matching TRBD1. CDR3 length: 17 residues. Germline V gives CDR1 SQVTM, CDR2 ANQGSEA. V was clipped by 8 bases and J by 4 bases; unmatched bases: 19. The CDR3 here is CSLWEGDRGRLGETQYF. DNA for the CDR3: TGCAGCCTTTGGGAGGGGGACAGGGGCCGTTTGGGAGAGACCCAGTACTTC.

This clone occurred a few times. The chain employs TRBV7-2 and TRBJ2-5, with unresolved D. Germline lookup yields CDR1 SGHTA and CDR2 FQGNSA. This CDR3 comprises 13 residues. The V end lost 1 base, the J end lost 3 bases, and 6 bases lay between the germline ends. CDR3 coding DNA: TGTGCCAGCAGCTTAGTCTGGGAAGAGACCCAGTACTTC. Protein sequence: CASSLVWEETQYF.

The V gene is TRBV2, the J gene TRBJ2-1; the D gene is possibly TRBD2 (7 bases). There are 16 residues in the CDR3. Trimming cost V 5 bases and J 6 bases, with 20 bases left between them. Germline CDR1 SNHLY, CDR2 FYNNEI. CDR3 coding DNA: TGTGCCAGCAGTCCCCGGGGGGCTCTAGGTATCAATGAGCAGTTCTTC. Translated, it gives CASSPRGALGINEQFF.

The chain employs TRBV25-1 and TRBJ2-2, with D tentatively TRBD1 or TRBD2 (5 bases each). The CDR3 is 14 amino acids. Germline assignment: CDR1 MGHDK and CDR2 SYGVNS. Trimming took off 6 bases at V and 6 bases at J, with 14 bases between the two ends. In nucleotides, the CDR3 is TGTGCCAGCAGCGCCGGGACCCATCCCGGGGAGCTGTTTTTT. As protein: CASSAGTHPGELFF. Combining the CDR3 with reference TRBV25-1 and TRBJ2-2 gives the whole variable domain EADIYQTPRYLVIGTGKKITLECSQTMGHDKMYWYQQDPGMELHLIHYSYGVNSTEKGDLSSESTVSRIRTEHFPLTLESARPSHTSQYLCASSAGTHPGELFFGEGSRLTVL.

V usage is TRBV9 and J usage is TRBJ2-7; TRBD2 matches 15 bases. The ends lost 3 bases at V and 0 bases at J; junction bases unmatched: 7. CDR1 and CDR2 from the germline V gene are SGDLS and YYNGEE. There are 18 residues in the CDR3. Here the CDR3 DNA reads TGTGCCAGCAGCGCGGGACTAGCGGGGGGCCAGGGCTCCTACGAGCAGTACTTC. Translating gives CASSAGLAGGQGSYEQYF. Based on the CDR3 plus reference TRBV9 and TRBJ2-7, the full variable domain is DSGVTQTPKHLITATGQRVTLRCSPRSGDLSVYWYQQSLDQGLQFLIQYYNGEERAKGNILERFSAQQFPDLHSELNLSSLELGDSALYFCASSAGLAGGQGSYEQYFGPGTRLTVT.

The chain carries TRBV9 and TRBJ1-5; D is uncertain. Trimming pared 3 bases from V and 5 bases from J, leaving 15 bases between. This CDR3 is 15 amino acids long. Germline loops: CDR1 SGDLS, CDR2 YYNGEE. CDR3 in amino acids: CASSESPVRDQPQHF. The CDR3 DNA reads TGTGCCAGCAGCGAGAGCCCCGTCCGAGATCAGCCCCAGCATTTT.

The chain uses TRBV6-5 and TRBJ1-1, with D maybe TRBD1 (6 bases). The CDR3 extends over 14 amino acids. V dropped 6 bases and J dropped 4 bases, with 15 bases sitting between them. Germline CDR1 and CDR2: MNHEY and SVGAGI. CDR3 DNA sequence: TGTGCCAGCAGAGCCGACAGGCGCGGCACTGAAGCTTTCTTT. This sequence encodes CASRADRRGTEAFF.

This clone was picked up a small number of times. Here the CDR3 DNA reads TGTGCCAGCAGCGGAACCGGGACACGGGCCGTCGGCACCATATATTTT. Its protein product is CASSGTGTRAVGTIYF. This rearrangement joins TRBV9 to TRBJ1-3, with D perhaps matching TRBD1 (6 bases). The CDR3 is made up of 16 amino acids. CDR1 is SGDLS and CDR2 is YYNGEE in the germline V gene. Trimming pared 3 bases from V and 9 bases from J, leaving 22 bases between. The full variable domain, completed using reference TRBV9 and TRBJ1-3, is DSGVTQTPKHLITATGQRVTLRCSPRSGDLSVYWYQQSLDQGLQFLIQYYNGEERAKGNILERFSAQQFPDLHSELNLSSLELGDSALYFCASSGTGTRAVGTIYFGEGSWLTVV.

This clone has only a few counts. Written as DNA, the CDR3 is TGTGCCTGGAGTTTCTCCACAGATACGCAGTATTTT. It translates to CAWSFSTDTQYF. The chain is built from TRBV30 and TRBJ2-3, with D hard to call. Per germline, CDR1 GTSNPN and CDR2 SVGIG (reference sequence). V was shortened by 2 bases and J by 2 bases, with 5 bases between the two germline ends. This CDR3 comprises 12 residues.

The table lists this clone with a few counts. This sequence joins TRBV9 and TRBJ2-1; TRBD1 is a possible D gene (6 bases). Trimming took off 4 bases at V and 4 bases at J, with 18 bases between the two ends. The CDR3 has 16 amino acids. Germline assignment: CDR1 SGDLS and CDR2 YYNGEE. DNA for the CDR3: TGTGCCAGCAGCCTCCTCGGGACACAGTCTTACAATGAGCAGTTCTTC. This translates into CASSLLGTQSYNEQFF. The full variable domain, in which reference TRBV9 and TRBJ2-1 provide the parts outside the CDR3, is DSGVTQTPKHLITATGQRVTLRCSPRSGDLSVYWYQQSLDQGLQFLIQYYNGEERAKGNILERFSAQQFPDLHSELNLSSLELGDSALYFCASSLLGTQSYNEQFFGPGTRLTVL.

A few counts support this clone. The V and J genes are TRBV6-6 and TRBJ2-2; a weak D match, TRBD1 (6 bases). CDR1 is MNHNY, CDR2 SVGAGI, per germline (reference sequence). The CDR3 totals 13 residues. V lost 6 bases and J 2 bases, leaving 7 bases between the germline ends. CDR3 loop: CASRDSNTGELFF. The DNA for the CDR3 is TGTGCCAGCAGGGACAGTAACACCGGGGAGCTGTTTTTT.

In its sample, this clone was seen a few times. The chain employs TRBV5-1 and TRBJ2-7; 7 bases are shared with TRBD2. The V gene end was trimmed by 2 bases and the J gene end by 2 bases; junction bases not matched to a gene: 4. Per the germline V gene, CDR1 is SGHRS and CDR2 is YFSETQ. There are 14 residues in the CDR3. The CDR3 region has the DNA TGCGCCAGCAGCTTTTCCGGGGGGACCTACGAGCAGTACTTC. This translates into CASSFSGGTYEQYF.

The rearrangement links TRBV13 to TRBJ2-4; 8 bases are shared with TRBD2. The CDR3 totals 14 residues. Losses at the gene ends were 9 bases for V and 0 bases for J; bases not matched to a gene: 4. Germline loops: CDR1 PRHDT, CDR2 FYEKMQ (reference sequence). This CDR3 is CASTRGGAKNIQYF. The DNA for the CDR3 is TGTGCCAGTACACGGGGGGGAGCCAAAAACATTCAGTACTTC.

In its sample, this clone was seen a few times. V usage is TRBV9 and J usage is TRBJ1-1, with 7 bases matching TRBD1. The CDR3 has 15 amino acids. Per germline, CDR1 SGDLS and CDR2 YYNGEE. V was pared by 5 bases and J by 1 base, with 8 bases of the junction left unmatched. The CDR3 nucleotides are TGTGCCAGCAGAAAGGGGGCAATAGGGAACACTGAAGCTTTCTTT. Its protein product is CASRKGAIGNTEAFF. The full variable domain, its missing parts supplied by reference TRBV9 and TRBJ1-1, is DSGVTQTPKHLITATGQRVTLRCSPRSGDLSVYWYQQSLDQGLQFLIQYYNGEERAKGNILERFSAQQFPDLHSELNLSSLELGDSALYFCASRKGAIGNTEAFFGQGTRLTVV.

This chain connects TRBV5-1 to TRBJ2-7; perhaps TRBD1 as D (6 bases). CDR1 is SGHRS and CDR2 is YFSETQ in the germline V gene. V shed 2 bases and J shed 5 bases, with 8 bases lying between them. This CDR3 region has 12 residues. This CDR3 is CASSFNRDEQYF. The CDR3 nucleotides read TGCGCCAGCAGCTTTAACAGGGACGAGCAGTACTTC.

V usage is TRBV4-3 and J usage is TRBJ2-2; TRBD1 matches at 12 bases. The CDR3 has 16 amino acids. In germline, CDR1 is LGHNA, CDR2 YSLEER. The CDR3 sequence: CDGRDRGLMVTGELFF. In DNA, the CDR3 is TGCGATGGGCGGGACAGGGGGCTGATGGTCACCGGGGAGCTGTTTTTT.

This clone was counted between two and nine times. The rearrangement joins TRBV6-6 to TRBJ2-2; D might be TRBD1 (6 bases). Germline assignment: CDR1 MNHNY and CDR2 SVGAGI (reference sequence). This CDR3 is built from 13 residues. V was clipped by 6 bases and J by 6 bases, with 11 bases between them. The CDR3 bases are TGTGCCAGCAGAACGGGGACACCCGGGGAGCTGTTTTTT. Its translation is CASRTGTPGELFF.

The chain has TRBV18 and TRBJ2-1; 10 bases fit TRBD2. The CDR3 is 15 amino acids. V lost 2 bases to trimming and J lost 5 bases; unmatched junction nucleotides: 3. Per germline, CDR1 KGHSH and CDR2 LQKENI. DNA of the CDR3: TGTGCCAGCTCACCAGGACTAGCGGTTGACAATGAGCAGTTCTTC. Amino acids: CASSPGLAVDNEQFF.

This clone came up a few times. This chain connects TRBV28 to TRBJ1-2; D is uncertain. The CDR3 consists of 10 residues. With 2 bases removed from V and 8 bases from J, the gap between germline ends came to 3 bases. Germline V CDR1 and CDR2: MDHEN, SYDVKM. CDR3 amino acids: CASSLEGYTF. CDR3 nucleotides: TGTGCCAGCAGTTTAGAAGGCTACACCTTC.

The chain has TRBV4-1 and TRBJ2-1; 8 bases line up with TRBD2. The CDR3 contains 15 residues. CDR1 is MGHRA, CDR2 YSYEKL, per germline. V shed 4 bases and J 9 bases; nucleotides not matched to a gene: 11. As DNA, the CDR3 is TGCGCCAGCAGCCGGGGTTGGGGACTAGATACTGAGCAGTTCTTC. Its protein product is CASSRGWGLDTEQFF.

About this clone: Other DNA variants within this sample encode the same CDR3. The rearrangement links TRBV5-1 to TRBJ2-2; the D gene could be TRBD1 or TRBD2 (5 bases each). V shed 4 bases and J shed 0 bases, with 10 bases lying between them. This CDR3 has 15 residues. Germline V gives CDR1 SGHRS, CDR2 YFSETQ. CDR3 protein: CASSPGTANTGELFF. For the CDR3, the DNA is TGCGCCAGCAGCCCCGGGACGGCGAACACCGGGGAGCTGTTTTTT.

The chain is built from TRBV28 and TRBJ2-1; 8 nucleotides match TRBD1. The CDR3 totals 15 residues. Germline V CDR1 and CDR2: MDHEN, SYDVKM. The V and J ends lost 11 bases and 3 bases, in that order; junction bases with no gene match: 12. CDR3 nucleotide sequence: TGTGCCGCGAGAACCGGGACAGGCAACTACAATGAGCAGTTCTTC. This gives the protein CAARTGTGNYNEQFF.